These 32 T cell receptor beta chains were all obtained from the same sample, sequenced in a study of molecular identifiers for immune sequencing clone quantification. TCRdb ran MiXCR on the PCR reads and lists one entry per CDR3 protein. The table has over 600,000 distinct CDR3 sequences, around 20% seen once. The sequencing sample was made of naive CD8+ T cells from blood, with Jurkat cell RNA spiked in. The subset: FACS-sorted CD8+CD4-CCR7+CD45RA+ naive T cells. The source of these receptors is a human donor in good health. Some libraries in this study had Jurkat cell RNA spiked in.

In this sample, this clonotype turned up many times. This chain connects TRBV5-6 to TRBJ2-5; 7 nucleotides line up with TRBD1. V dropped 5 bases and J dropped 4; count of bases not matched to a gene: 11. The CDR3 contains 15 residues. Per germline, CDR1 SGHDT and CDR2 YYEEEE. The CDR3 DNA reads TGTGCCAGCAGTTACGGGACAGCCCGAGGAGAGACCCAGTACTTC. Translating it yields CASSYGTARGETQYF. The full variable domain, in which reference TRBV5-6 and TRBJ2-5 provide the parts outside the CDR3, is DAGVTQSPTHLIKTRGQQVTLRCSPKSGHDTVSWYQQALGQGPQFIFQYYEEEERQRGNFPDRFSGHQFPNYSSELNVNALLLGDSALYLCASSYGTARGETQYFGPGTRLLVL.

Concerning this clonotype itself: Since no conserved phenylalanine or tryptophan closes the CDR3, a read error is the likely cause. This chain joins TRBV6-5 and TRBJ2-1; D uncertain. The CDR3 is 14 amino acids. V was shortened by 0 bases and J by 5 bases, with 8 bases between the two germline ends. Per the germline V gene, CDR1 is MNHEY and CDR2 is SVGAGI. This CDR3 is CASSYSRKNNEQFL. CDR3 coding DNA: TGTGCCAGCAGTTACTCGAGAAAAAACAATGAGCAGTTCCTC.

This clonotype was seen a handful of times. The chain joins TRBV6-4 to TRBJ2-2; D gene uncertain. The ends were cut back, 5 bases at V and 0 bases at J, with 10 bases in the middle. CDR1 MRHNA and CDR2 SNTAGT come from the germline V gene. The CDR3 is made up of 15 amino acids. DNA for the CDR3: TGTGCCAGCAGTAACAGACATACGAACACCGGGGAGCTGTTTTTT. Encoded protein: CASSNRHTNTGELFF.

There are many counts of this clonotype. The chain is built from TRBV25-1 and TRBJ2-7; TRBD1 aligns across 9 bases. The V gene end was trimmed by 2 bases and the J gene end by 5 bases; junction bases not matched to a gene: 7. CDR3 size: 15 residues. Germline V gives CDR1 MGHDK, CDR2 SYGVNS. The CDR3 region has the DNA TGTGCCAGCAGTGAAGGACAGGGGCATTCGAACGAGCAGTACTTC. This translates into CASSEGQGHSNEQYF.

This clonotype was counted only a few times. The V call is TRBV27, the J call TRBJ2-7; TRBD1 aligns across 7 bases. CDR3 size: 14 residues. Germline CDR1 reads MNHEY; CDR2 reads SMNVEV (reference sequence). J gave up 5 bases and V 3 bases, and 7 bases lay outside the gene matches. The CDR3 nucleotides read TGTGCCAGCAGTTTGATGACAGGGTCCCACGAGCAGTACTTC. Translating gives CASSLMTGSHEQYF.

The rearrangement uses TRBV24-1 and TRBJ2-1; 8 bases agree with TRBD1. The CDR3 length is 15 residues. V shed 4 bases and J 7 bases; nucleotides not matched to a gene: 8. Germline lookup yields CDR1 KGHDR and CDR2 SFDVKD. CDR3 loop: CATSDTGGRGNEQFF. The CDR3 DNA reads TGTGCCACCAGTGACACAGGGGGTAGGGGGAATGAGCAGTTCTTC.

The chain uses TRBV19 and TRBJ1-5; D call uncertain. TRBJ2-3 matches the DNA end more closely, so the J call is doubtful. Germline assignment: CDR1 LNHDA and CDR2 SQIVND (reference sequence). The CDR3 totals 15 residues. The CDR3, as DNA: TGTGCCAGTAGTATAGATCTCGGTGGCAATCAGCCCCAGTATTTT. Amino acids: CASSIDLGGNQPQYF.

The rearrangement links TRBV14 to TRBJ1-2; 7 bases agree with TRBD1. The V and J ends lost 3 bases and 4 bases, in that order; junction bases with no gene match: 14. Germline loops: CDR1 SGHDN, CDR2 FVKESK. The length of the CDR3 is 17 residues. In DNA, the CDR3 is TGTGCCAGCAGCCATCCCGACCTTAAAGGGACAGCCTATGGCTACACCTTC. Residues: CASSHPDLKGTAYGYTF.

A note on this clonotype: A read error may explain this, as a much larger clone is one base away. The J gene is TRBJ2-5, the V gene TRBV6-5; D may match TRBD1 or TRBD2 (5 bases each). V lost 3 bases and J 5 bases, leaving 19 bases between the germline ends. CDR3 length: 16 residues. Germline CDR1 MNHEY, CDR2 SVGAGI. CDR3 DNA: TGTGCCAGCAGTTATGACGACGGGACGCGTCTTGAGACCCAGTACTTC. This gives the protein CASSYDDGTRLETQYF.

The chain recombines TRBV18 with TRBJ2-7, with D tentatively TRBD1 (6 bases). V was shortened by 4 bases and J by 6 bases, with 13 bases between the two germline ends. CDR3 length: 13 amino acids. CDR1 is KGHSH and CDR2 is LQKENI in the germline V gene. CDR3 nucleotide sequence: TGTGCCAGCTCACGACAACAGGGCGGCGAGCAGTACTTC. It encodes CASSRQQGGEQYF.

In its sample, this clonotype was seen many times. This chain connects TRBV20-1 to TRBJ2-3, with 7 bases matching TRBD2. There are 16 residues in the CDR3. CDR1 and CDR2 from the germline V gene are DFQATT and SNEGSKA (reference sequence). Germline trimming cut 4 bases from V and 0 bases from J; bases unmatched to any gene: 10. CDR3 DNA: TGCAGTGCTACGAGACTAGCTCTTTCTAGCACAGATACGCAGTATTTT. This encodes CSATRLALSSTDTQYF.

This clonotype was observed at least ten times. The chain employs TRBV4-3 and TRBJ1-1; D unclear. This CDR3 region has 16 residues. Trimming shortened V by 0 bases and J by 2 bases, and 13 bases separated the two germline ends. From germline, CDR1 is LGHNA and CDR2 YSLEER. The CDR3 loop is CASSQDQVRANTEAFF. The CDR3 nucleotides read TGCGCCAGCAGCCAAGATCAAGTCCGGGCCAACACTGAAGCTTTCTTT.

At least ten counts were recorded for this clonotype. V usage is TRBV4-3 and J usage is TRBJ2-7, with 7 bases that match TRBD2. V trimming: 0 bases; J trimming: 3 bases; junction bases outside the gene matches: 11. CDR3 size: 17 residues. The germline CDR1 and CDR2 sequences are LGHNA and YSLEER. The CDR3 nucleotides read TGCGCCAGCAGCCAAGAGGATGCGTCTAGCGGTGACTACGAGCAGTACTTC. Protein sequence: CASSQEDASSGDYEQYF.

This clonotype was recorded at least ten times. This chain joins TRBV7-2 and TRBJ2-2; 10 bases fit TRBD2. Germline CDR1 SGHTA, CDR2 FQGNSA. After removal of 1 base from V and 7 bases from J, the junction contained 6 bases not matched to a gene. CDR3 length: 16 residues. This chain's CDR3 is CASSLVPSGGGGELFF. The CDR3, as DNA: TGTGCCAGCAGCTTAGTACCTAGCGGGGGTGGCGGGGAGCTGTTTTTT.

This clonotype has at least ten counts. The rearrangement joins TRBV30 to TRBJ2-7, with 7 bases aligning to TRBD1. Germline V gives CDR1 GTSNPN, CDR2 SVGIG (reference sequence). The length of the CDR3 is 12 residues. V lost 5 bases to trimming and J lost 3 bases; unmatched junction nucleotides: 4. CDR3 nucleotides: TGTGCCTGGGCACCAGGGGGCTACGAGCAGTACTTC. Translating gives CAWAPGGYEQYF.

The gene calls are TRBV11-2 and TRBJ2-7; TRBD1 matches 11 bases. The V gene's germline CDR1 is SGHAT and CDR2 FQNNGV. The CDR3 has 15 residues. The V gene end was trimmed by 0 bases and the J gene end by 5 bases; junction bases not matched to a gene: 3. The CDR3 region is CASSLDRTGGNEQYF. CDR3 nucleotide sequence: TGTGCCAGCAGCTTAGACCGGACAGGGGGCAACGAGCAGTACTTC.

This clonotype was counted a few times. This sequence joins TRBV5-6 and TRBJ2-5, with D possibly TRBD1 on 6 matching bases. Germline CDR1 reads SGHDT; CDR2 reads YYEEEE. V dropped 4 bases and J dropped 0 bases, with 13 bases sitting between them. The CDR3 is made up of 15 amino acids. CDR3 DNA: TGTGCCAGCAGCGCGGACAGAACTCACCAAGAGACCCAGTACTTC. This codes for CASSADRTHQETQYF.

This clonotype appeared a few times. This sequence joins TRBV10-3 and TRBJ2-7; 9 bases match TRBD1. This CDR3 has 13 residues. Germline V CDR1 and CDR2: ENHRY, SYGVKD. Trimming removed 6 bases from V and 6 bases from J; junction bases left unmatched: 6. DNA for the CDR3: TGTGCCATCAGGGGACAGGGAGAGTTCGAGCAGTACTTC. Translated: CAIRGQGEFEQYF.

About this clonotype itself: Since no conserved phenylalanine or tryptophan closes the CDR3, a read error is the likely cause. The rearrangement uses TRBV7-2 and TRBJ2-1; 12 bases line up with TRBD2. The CDR3 runs 16 residues. V was clipped by 6 bases and J by 3 bases; unmatched bases: 6. Germline-derived CDR1 and CDR2 are SGHTA and FQGNSA. For the CDR3, the DNA is TGTGCCAGCAGTTCGACTAGCGGGAGTGTCTACAATGAGCAGTTCCTC. Translating gives CASSSTSGSVYNEQFL.

Details on this clonotype: At one boundary the junction diverges from the germline segment, which might be a read error. The genes are TRBV7-2 and TRBJ2-7; D is uncertain. The CDR3 length is 13 residues. Per the germline V gene, CDR1 is SGHTA and CDR2 is FQGNSA. CDR3 sequence reads: CVSSLAPSYEQYF. In nucleotides, the CDR3 is TGTGTCAGCAGCTTAGCCCCCAGCTACGAGCAGTACTTC.

This clonotype was counted many times. This chain joins TRBV6-5 and TRBJ2-5; D gene unclear. Deletions cut 8 bases from V and 4 bases from J, with 14 bases between. Germline CDR1 MNHEY, CDR2 SVGAGI. CDR3 length: 13 amino acids. The CDR3 DNA sequence: TGTGCCAGCGGAGCAGCGTCACGAGAGACCCAGTACTTC. This translates into CASGAASRETQYF.

This clonotype showed up many times. Mismatch with germline at one junction end may stem from a read error. This rearrangement joins TRBV27 to TRBJ1-3; D remains unclear. Germline CDR1 is MNHEY and CDR2 is SMNVEV (reference sequence). The CDR3 contains 15 residues. In DNA form, the CDR3 reads TGTGCCAGCAGCTTATCCGGGAACTCTGGAAACACCATATATTTT. As protein: CASSLSGNSGNTIYF.

This clonotype was detected ten times or more. V is TRBV20-1 and J is TRBJ2-5; 10 bases agree with TRBD1. J lost 0 bases, V lost 2 bases, and 9 bases had no gene match. The CDR3 runs to 17 residues. Looked up from germline, CDR1 is DFQATT and CDR2 is SNEGSKA (reference sequence). The CDR3 region has the DNA TGCAGTGCTAGATATCCGGGACAGGGGCAGTACCAAGAGACCCAGTACTTC. Translated, it gives CSARYPGQGQYQETQYF.

This clonotype was picked up a small number of times. The CDR3 DNA is TGCGCCAGCAGCCAACCAGGACAGGGTGGGACTGAAGCTTTCTTT. Its translation is CASSQPGQGGTEAFF. The rearrangement joins TRBV4-1 to TRBJ1-1; TRBD1 matches 8 bases. CDR1 MGHRA and CDR2 YSYEKL come from the germline V gene. This CDR3 spans 15 amino acids. The J segment lost 5 bases and the V segment lost 2 bases, leaving 7 bases of the junction unmatched.

This clonotype was found many times. V usage is TRBV7-9 and J usage is TRBJ2-3, with 14 bases fitting TRBD2. The J segment lost 2 bases and the V segment lost 5 bases, leaving 6 bases of the junction unmatched. The germline V gene encodes CDR1 SEHNR and CDR2 FQNEAQ (reference sequence). The CDR3 has 17 residues. The CDR3 is CASSPGTSGSVTDTQYF. The CDR3 DNA reads as TGTGCCAGCAGCCCCGGGACTAGCGGGAGTGTCACAGATACGCAGTATTTT.

There are a few counts of this clonotype. The chain is built from TRBV4-1 and TRBJ2-1; 8 bases fit TRBD2. CDR3 length equals 15 residues. Germline CDR1 reads MGHRA; CDR2 reads YSYEKL. V shed 4 bases, J shed 8 bases, and the junction held 10 bases outside the gene matches. In DNA, the CDR3 is TGCGCCAGCAGCCCGCGGGGGGCAGTCCACCATGAGCAGTTCTTC. It encodes CASSPRGAVHHEQFF.

This clonotype was detected many times. The CDR3 loop reads CASSRDREVETQYF. CDR3 sequence (DNA): TGTGCCAGCAGCCGGGACAGGGAGGTGGAGACCCAGTACTTC. The V call is TRBV6-5, the J call TRBJ2-5, with 9 bases aligning to TRBD1. CDR1 MNHEY and CDR2 SVGAGI come from the germline V gene. The CDR3 contains 14 residues. V trimming: 6 bases; J trimming: 5 bases; junction bases outside the gene matches: 7.

This clonotype was detected only a few times. The chain uses TRBV9 and TRBJ2-2, with 9 bases fitting TRBD1. Germline trimming cut 0 bases from V and 6 bases from J; bases unmatched to any gene: 6. There are 16 residues in the CDR3. Germline V gene lookup returns CDR1 SGDLS and CDR2 YYNGEE. The CDR3 sequence is CASSVDRGPPAGELFF. CDR3 in DNA: TGTGCCAGCAGCGTAGACAGGGGGCCGCCCGCCGGGGAGCTGTTTTTT.

This clonotype has ten or more counts. The chain couples TRBV5-4 to TRBJ2-1; maybe TRBD1 (7 bases). Per germline, CDR1 SGHNT and CDR2 YYREEE (reference sequence). CDR3 length: 20 amino acids. V was shortened by 0 bases and J by 9 bases, with 31 bases between the two germline ends. CDR3 coding DNA: TGTGCCAGCAGCTTGGCGAGACAGGGAGGCGCCCAAGTCCGGGACGGTGAGCAGTTCTTC. This gives the protein CASSLARQGGAQVRDGEQFF.

This clonotype has a count of ten or more. This chain uses TRBV11-2 with TRBJ2-1; the match to TRBD2 covers 10 bases. V lost 3 bases, J lost 16 bases, and 12 bases stayed unmatched. The CDR3 totals 14 residues. Germline CDR1 and CDR2: SGHAT and FQNNGV. The CDR3 here is CASSLGVAGGQDFF. The CDR3 nucleotides are TGTGCCAGCAGCTTGGGGGTAGCGGGGGGCCAGGATTTCTTC.

On this clonotype: A much larger clone lies one base from this, so it may be a read error. The conserved phenylalanine or tryptophan is not found at the CDR3 terminus, so this likely reflects a read error. CDR3 DNA: TGTGCCAGTAGTATAGGAGGGGACTCCTACGAGCAGTACTCC. It encodes CASSIGGDSYEQYS. The chain links TRBV19 to TRBJ2-7; D tentatively reads TRBD1 or TRBD2 (5 bases each). Trimming shortened V by 1 base and J by 0 bases, and 7 bases separated the two germline ends. CDR3 size: 14 residues. Per germline, CDR1 LNHDA and CDR2 SQIVND (reference sequence).

The table lists this clonotype with a few counts. A much larger clone lies a single base off, so this may be a read error. The chain recombines TRBV29-1 with TRBJ1-1, with D possibly being TRBD1 (5 bases). This CDR3 has 13 residues. CDR1 is SQVTM and CDR2 is ANQGSEA in the germline V gene. The V end was cut by 7 bases, the J end by 4 bases, with 16 bases between. CDR3 in amino acids: CSASWMGGTEAFF. Here the CDR3 DNA reads TGCAGCGCTAGCTGGATGGGGGGCACTGAAGCTTTCTTT.